This TCR beta chain was profiled in a study of blood T cell repertoires in COVID-19. The overall study: In each case, the material was cDNA or gDNA derived from T cells, B-cell-depleted T cells, or PBMCs.

The V end was cut by 5 bases, the J end by 0 bases, with 11 bases between. The germline V gene encodes CDR1 SGHRS and CDR2 YFSETQ. The CDR3 length is 15 residues. Authors' methods: Nucleated cell counts were estimated from reference gene primer amplification. Assay used: immunoSEQ multiplex PCR; TCRdb lists only in-frame clones, some missing. V, J and clone size derive from that table, while D and trimming were established from the DNA sequence. The sample has about 40,000 clones; roughly 77% are singletons. The J gene is TRBJ1-4, the V gene TRBV5-1, with D unclear. The clonotype was recovered from an elderly man with acute or convalescent COVID-19. The specimen sequenced was peripheral blood. CDR3 bases: TGCGCCAGCAGGGTAGAGGGCACAACTAATGAAAAACTGTTTTTT. Translation: CASRVEGTTNEKLFF. The full variable domain, in which reference TRBV5-1 and TRBJ1-4 provide the parts outside the CDR3, is KAGVTQTPRYLIKTRGQQVTLSCSPISGHRSVSWYQQTPGQGLQFLFEYFSETQRNKGNFPGRFSGRQFSNSRSEMNVSTLELGDSALYLCASRVEGTTNEKLFFGSGTQLSVL.